These 27 T cell receptor beta chains came from one sample sequenced in a study of cytomegalovirus exposure and HLA in healthy donors. PCR used 60 Vbeta primers and 13 Jbeta primers. Clones were sequenced by immunoSEQ multiplex PCR, and TCRdb holds only the in-frame ones, with some missing. The sample carries roughly 180,000 clones, 70% to 80% recorded once. Material: PBMCs. The origin of the receptors is a man aged 18-30 years in good health and CMV-seronegative.

The chain couples TRBV19 to TRBJ2-5, with 15 bases that match TRBD2. CDR3 length: 16 amino acids. V was clipped by 8 bases and J by 5 bases; unmatched bases: 9. The germline gives CDR1 LNHDA, CDR2 SQIVND (reference sequence). The CDR3 region is CASSGLAGGRGETQYF. DNA of the CDR3: TGTGCCAGTTCGGGACTAGCGGGAGGTCGGGGTGAGACCCAGTACTTC.

This clone was seen only a few times. V usage is TRBV9 and J usage is TRBJ1-2; 7 bases line up with TRBD1. The CDR3 is made up of 12 amino acids. Germline CDR1 is SGDLS and CDR2 is YYNGEE. V dropped 8 bases and J dropped 6; count of bases not matched to a gene: 7. CDR3 in DNA: TGTGCCAGTGATGACAGGGCCAATGGCTACACCTTC. It specifies CASDDRANGYTF.

This clone has just a few counts. J is TRBJ1-1 and V is TRBV6-5; 9 bases map to TRBD1. The CDR3 has 15 amino acids. In germline, CDR1 is MNHEY, CDR2 SVGAGI. With V trimmed by 4 bases and J by 2 bases, 5 bases remained unmatched. In DNA form, the CDR3 reads TGTGCCAGCAGTTTCCTGGGACAGGGAAACACTGAAGCTTTCTTT. Translated: CASSFLGQGNTEAFF.

The rearrangement links TRBV7-2 to TRBJ1-6; weak D call: TRBD1 (6 bases). Deletions cut 5 bases from V and 0 bases from J, with 14 bases between. This CDR3 has 17 residues. Germline assignment: CDR1 SGHTA and CDR2 FQGNSA. CDR3: CASSGRTGSSYNSPLHF. In DNA form, the CDR3 reads TGTGCCAGCAGCGGCCGAACAGGGAGCTCCTATAATTCACCCCTCCACTTT.

A remark on this clone: The identical CDR3 is also encoded by other nucleotide sequences in the sample. The V call is TRBV6-5, the J call TRBJ1-2, with D tentatively TRBD1 (6 bases). Trimming pared 6 bases from V and 4 bases from J, leaving 12 bases between. The CDR3 totals 13 residues. Germline assignment: CDR1 MNHEY and CDR2 SVGAGI. CDR3 region: CASSPTGIYGYTF. CDR3 nucleotide sequence: TGTGCCAGCAGCCCCACAGGGATCTATGGCTACACCTTC.

V and J are TRBV6-1 and TRBJ1-3, with 8 bases lining up with TRBD1. Germline V gives CDR1 MNHNS, CDR2 SASEGT. Trimming took 5 bases from V and 3 from J; bases not matched to a gene: 3. The CDR3 contains 14 residues. CDR3 in DNA: TGTGCCAGCAGTTTCGACAGGGGTGGAAACACCATATATTTT. This encodes CASSFDRGGNTIYF.

This chain links TRBV2 with TRBJ1-1; unclear D gene. The CDR3 length is 13 residues. V shed 11 bases and J shed 4 bases, with 17 bases lying between them. Germline values: CDR1 SNHLY, CDR2 FYNNEI. CDR3 loop: CACKDIPLTEAFF. In DNA form, the CDR3 reads TGTGCCTGCAAAGACATCCCCCTCACTGAAGCTTTCTTT.

V usage is TRBV6-1 and J usage is TRBJ2-7, with D perhaps TRBD2 (6 bases). The CDR3 consists of 15 residues. The germline gives CDR1 MNHNS, CDR2 SASEGT. V dropped 9 bases and J dropped 0 bases, with 18 bases sitting between them. The CDR3 DNA follows: TGTGCCAGTCGGGTCGACGGGAGCCTCTCCTACGAGCAGTACTTC. It yields the protein CASRVDGSLSYEQYF.

The chain recombines TRBV6-5 with TRBJ1-2, with 9 positions matching TRBD1. The CDR3 spans 16 residues. Trimming took 0 bases from V and 5 from J; bases not matched to a gene: 7. Germline CDR1 and CDR2: MNHEY and SVGAGI. The CDR3 here is CASSYSRQGGGYGYTF. CDR3 coding DNA: TGTGCCAGCAGTTACTCGCGACAGGGGGGAGGGTATGGCTACACCTTC.

This clone was observed a few times. The gene calls are TRBV6-1 and TRBJ2-7; D is unresolved. This CDR3 comprises 15 residues. The germline CDR1 and CDR2 sequences are MNHNS and SASEGT. In DNA, the CDR3 is TGTGTTCCTCGAGACTTAATCGGTTGGCCCTACGAGCAGTACTTC. Translating gives CVPRDLIGWPYEQYF.

This clone was seen a few times. DNA for the CDR3: TGTGCCACCAGGGGGCTGAATCAGCCCCAGCATTTT. Residues: CATRGLNQPQHF. The genes are TRBV15 and TRBJ1-5; weak D call: TRBD1 (5 bases). The ends were cut back, 6 bases at V and 4 bases at J, with 7 bases in the middle. The CDR3 is 12 amino acids. Germline values: CDR1 LNHNV, CDR2 YYDKDF (reference sequence).

The rearrangement joins TRBV5-8 to TRBJ1-1; TRBD1 agrees at 7 bases. Per germline, CDR1 SGHTS and CDR2 YDEGEE. The CDR3 spans 14 residues. Losses at the gene ends were 1 base for V and 5 bases for J; bases not matched to a gene: 5. CDR3 amino acids: CASSLKGAVTEAFF. CDR3 DNA sequence: TGTGCCAGCAGCTTGAAGGGGGCTGTGACTGAAGCTTTCTTT.

For the CDR3, the DNA is TGTGCCAGCAGCACGTCCCGGGACAGGTTACATCAGCCCCAGCATTTT. Residues: CASSTSRDRLHQPQHF. The rearrangement joins TRBV21-1 to TRBJ1-5; TRBD1 is the table's D call and was not checked against the DNA. TRBV21-1 is a pseudogene segment. CDR3 length equals 16 residues.

The CDR3 region is CATSRGQLYNEQFF. DNA for the CDR3: TGTGCCACCTCCCGAGGACAGCTCTACAATGAGCAGTTCTTC. The chain is built from TRBV28 and TRBJ2-1, with D perhaps TRBD1 (6 bases). The germline V gene encodes CDR1 MDHEN and CDR2 SYDVKM. The length of the CDR3 is 14 residues. V dropped 10 bases and J dropped 3 bases, with 16 bases sitting between them.

The V gene is TRBV5-1, the J gene TRBJ2-2, with unresolved D. V lost 0 bases, J lost 2 bases, and 8 bases lay in between. The CDR3 sequence is 15 residues long. CDR1 and CDR2 from the germline V gene are SGHRS and YFSETQ. The CDR3 loop reads CASSLAPVNTGELFF. Here the CDR3 DNA reads TGCGCCAGCAGCTTGGCCCCAGTAAACACCGGGGAGCTGTTTTTT.

This chain joins TRBV7-3 and TRBJ2-7, with 10 bases identical to TRBD1. Germline assignment: CDR1 SGHTA and CDR2 FQGTGA. The CDR3 is 15 residues long. J lost 3 bases, V lost 5 bases, and 7 bases had no gene match. For the CDR3, the DNA is TGTGCCAGCAGCCCCCACCGGGACAGGGGCTACGAGCAGTACTTC. Its translation is CASSPHRDRGYEQYF. The full variable domain, its missing parts supplied by reference TRBV7-3 and TRBJ2-7, is GAGVSQTPSNKVTEKGKYVELRCDPISGHTALYWYRQSLGQGPEFLIYFQGTGAADDSGLPNDRFFAVRPEGSVSTLKIQRTERGDSAVYLCASSPHRDRGYEQYFGPGTRLTVT.

The rearrangement uses TRBV2 and TRBJ2-3; 7 bases agree with TRBD2. This CDR3 contains 13 residues. The germline gives CDR1 SNHLY, CDR2 FYNNEI. V was clipped by 6 bases and J by 6 bases; unmatched bases: 6. This CDR3 is CASSGGSVDTQYF. As DNA, the CDR3 is TGTGCCAGCAGCGGGGGGTCTGTGGATACGCAGTATTTT. Full variable domain (remainder filled in from reference TRBV2 and TRBJ2-3): EPEVTQTPSHQVTQMGQEVILRCVPISNHLYFYWYRQILGQKVEFLVSFYNNEISEKSEIFDDQFSVERPDGSNFTLKIRSTKLEDSAMYFCASSGGSVDTQYFGPGTRLTVL.

The rearrangement joins TRBV12-2 to TRBJ1-2; the D call of TRBD1 is as the table states it, not checked on the DNA. TRBV12-2 is a listed pseudogene. The CDR3 is 15 residues long. CDR3 protein: CASRLRDRGNYGYTF. The CDR3 region has the DNA TGTGCAAGTCGCTTAAGGGACAGGGGTAACTATGGCTACACCTTC.

The rearrangement joins TRBV5-1 to TRBJ2-7; TRBD1 agrees at 8 bases. After removal of 1 base from V and 6 bases from J, the junction contained 12 bases not matched to a gene. CDR1 is SGHRS and CDR2 is YFSETQ in the germline V gene. CDR3 length: 16 amino acids. The CDR3 DNA reads TGCGCCAGCAGCTTGACAGGGGGGCTCTCCCGAAGCGAGCAGTACTTC. This translates into CASSLTGGLSRSEQYF.

The chain links TRBV5-4 to TRBJ2-1, with 11 bases fitting TRBD2. The germline V gene encodes CDR1 SGHNT and CDR2 YYREEE (reference sequence). The V segment lost 0 bases and the J segment 2 bases; nucleotides outside the gene matches: 7. The CDR3 spans 18 residues. CDR3 in DNA: TGTGCCAGCAGCTTGGGTACTAGCGGGAGTTTCACCTACAATGAGCAGTTCTTC. It yields the protein CASSLGTSGSFTYNEQFF.

A single count supports this clone. This sequence joins TRBV7-3 and TRBJ2-1; 13 bases line up with TRBD2. Germline values: CDR1 SGHTA, CDR2 FQGTGA. Losses at the gene ends were 5 bases for V and 7 bases for J; bases not matched to a gene: 5. The CDR3 is 15 amino acids. The DNA for the CDR3 is TGTGCCAGCAGCCCCACTAGCGGGAGGGGTAATGAGCAGTTCTTC. Amino acids: CASSPTSGRGNEQFF. Looking up the rest from reference TRBV7-3 and TRBJ2-1 gives the full variable domain: GAGVSQTPSNKVTEKGKYVELRCDPISGHTALYWYRQSLGQGPEFLIYFQGTGAADDSGLPNDRFFAVRPEGSVSTLKIQRTERGDSAVYLCASSPTSGRGNEQFFGPGTRLTVL.

Here the CDR3 reads CASSFQGVGGTDTQYF. CDR3 sequence (DNA): TGTGCCAGCAGTTTTCAGGGGGTCGGGGGCACAGATACGCAGTATTTT. V and J are TRBV28 and TRBJ2-3; 7 nucleotides agree with TRBD1. Germline assignment: CDR1 MDHEN and CDR2 SYDVKM. Trimming took 3 bases from V and 1 from J; bases not matched to a gene: 7. This CDR3 region has 16 residues.

This clone was observed a single time. The chain recombines TRBV6-5 with TRBJ2-3, with TRBD2 identical over 13 bases. The germline gives CDR1 MNHEY, CDR2 SVGAGI. With V trimmed by 0 bases and J by 8 bases, 5 bases remained unmatched. This CDR3 contains 16 residues. CDR3 loop: CASSYSGTSGTGTQYF. The CDR3 DNA reads as TGTGCCAGCAGTTACTCTGGGACTAGCGGGACTGGTACGCAGTATTTT.

The chain recombines TRBV19 with TRBJ1-1; 10 bases are a match to TRBD1. The CDR3 sequence is 17 residues long. In germline, CDR1 is LNHDA, CDR2 SQIVND (reference sequence). The trim removed 5 bases at V and 4 bases at J, leaving 13 bases unmatched. CDR3 protein: CASSLTGTGVASTEAFF. The CDR3 DNA follows: TGTGCCAGTAGTCTAACCGGGACAGGGGTCGCGAGCACTGAAGCTTTCTTT.

This rearrangement joins TRBV20-1 to TRBJ2-7; 10 bases are a match to TRBD1. The V segment lost 3 bases and the J segment 10 bases; nucleotides outside the gene matches: 3. The CDR3 runs to 11 residues. Germline CDR1 DFQATT, CDR2 SNEGSKA (reference sequence). The CDR3, as DNA: TGCAGTGCTAGTAGGACAGGGGGTCAGTACTTC. Translation gives CSASRTGGQYF.

The V gene is TRBV6-1, the J gene TRBJ1-2; 7 nucleotides line up with TRBD1. The CDR3 spans 13 residues. Germline V gene lookup returns CDR1 MNHNS and CDR2 SASEGT. V lost 7 bases to trimming and J lost 3 bases; unmatched junction nucleotides: 5. For the CDR3, the DNA is TGTGCCAGCATAAGGGGGCAGGACTATGGCTACACCTTC. It yields the protein CASIRGQDYGYTF.

The chain recombines TRBV27 with TRBJ1-2, with D perhaps TRBD1 (6 bases). The CDR3 contains 13 residues. CDR1 and CDR2 (germline): MNHEY, SMNVEV (reference sequence). Trimming shortened V by 4 bases and J by 8 bases, and 14 bases separated the two germline ends. The CDR3: CASSSRQEAGYTF. The CDR3 DNA follows: TGTGCCAGCAGTTCCCGACAGGAGGCGGGCTACACCTTC.